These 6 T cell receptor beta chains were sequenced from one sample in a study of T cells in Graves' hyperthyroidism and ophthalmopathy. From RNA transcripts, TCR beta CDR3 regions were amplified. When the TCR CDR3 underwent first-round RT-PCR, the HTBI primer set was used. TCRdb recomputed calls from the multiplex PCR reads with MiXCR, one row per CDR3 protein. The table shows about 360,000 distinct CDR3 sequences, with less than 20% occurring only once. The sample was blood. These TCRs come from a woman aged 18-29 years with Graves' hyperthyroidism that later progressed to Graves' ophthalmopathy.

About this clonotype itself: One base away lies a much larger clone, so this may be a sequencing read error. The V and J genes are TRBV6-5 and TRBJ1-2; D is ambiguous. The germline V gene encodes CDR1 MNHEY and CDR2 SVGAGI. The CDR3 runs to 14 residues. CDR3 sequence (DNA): TGTGCCAGCAGTTCCCCTCCGCCCAGTTATGGCTACGCCTTC. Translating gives CASSSPPPSYGYAF.

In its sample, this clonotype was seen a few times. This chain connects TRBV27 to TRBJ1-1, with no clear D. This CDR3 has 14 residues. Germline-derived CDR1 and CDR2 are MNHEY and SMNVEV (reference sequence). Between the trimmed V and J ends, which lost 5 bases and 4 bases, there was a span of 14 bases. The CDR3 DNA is TGTGCCAGCAGTATTCAACGGACGGGCACTGAAGCTTTCTTT. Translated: CASSIQRTGTEAFF.

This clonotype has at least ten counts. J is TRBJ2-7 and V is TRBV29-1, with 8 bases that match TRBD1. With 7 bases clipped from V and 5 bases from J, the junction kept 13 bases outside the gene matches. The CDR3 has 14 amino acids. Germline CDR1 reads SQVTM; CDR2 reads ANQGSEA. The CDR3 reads CSGGWRQGLHEQYF. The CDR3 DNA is TGCAGCGGGGGCTGGAGACAGGGGTTACACGAGCAGTACTTC.

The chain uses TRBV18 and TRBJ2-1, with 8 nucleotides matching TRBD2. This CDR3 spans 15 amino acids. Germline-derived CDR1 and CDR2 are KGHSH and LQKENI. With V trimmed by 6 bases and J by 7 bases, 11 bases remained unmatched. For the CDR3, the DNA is TGTGCCAGCTCCCTCCGGGGACTAGGAGCTAATGAGCAGTTCTTC. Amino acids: CASSLRGLGANEQFF.

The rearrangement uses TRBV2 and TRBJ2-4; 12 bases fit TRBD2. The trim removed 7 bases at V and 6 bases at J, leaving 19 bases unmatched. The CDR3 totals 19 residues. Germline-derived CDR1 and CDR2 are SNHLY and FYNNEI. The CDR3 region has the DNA TGTGCCAGCACCTTACAGAGGACTAGCGGGGCCCCCTTAGGAAACATTCAGTACTTC. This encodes CASTLQRTSGAPLGNIQYF.

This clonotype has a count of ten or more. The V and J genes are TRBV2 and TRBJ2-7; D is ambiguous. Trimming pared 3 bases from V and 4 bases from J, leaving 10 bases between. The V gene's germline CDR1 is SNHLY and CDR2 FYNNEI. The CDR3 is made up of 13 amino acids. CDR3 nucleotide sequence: TGTGCCAGCAGTGACCACCTTTATTACGAGCAGTACTTC. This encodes CASSDHLYYEQYF.